This TCR beta chain is from a study of cytomegalovirus exposure and HLA in healthy donors. Germline CDR1 is SGDLS and CDR2 is YYNGEE. The CDR3 spans 15 residues. The germline V and J ends were trimmed by 1 base and 2 bases, with 12 bases remaining between them. Produced via immunoSEQ multiplex PCR; TCRdb's table is partial and in-frame only. The sample yields 130,000 to 150,000 clones, about nine tenths seen once. The chain joins TRBV9 to TRBJ2-5; D might be TRBD1 (6 bases). Sequencing was performed on PBMCs. The TCR comes from a young man in good health and CMV-seronegative. CDR3 sequence reads: CASSVLGTSQETQYF. CDR3 bases: TGTGCCAGCAGCGTACTTGGGACATCACAAGAGACCCAGTACTTC.